Listed below are T cell receptor beta chains from one sample, sequenced in a study of shared clonotypes between healthy human individuals. Data came from immunoSEQ multiplex PCR; TCRdb stores just in-frame clones and leaves some out. The repertoire has 2.5 million or so clones, over 85% of them found once; the top ten carry under 0.15%. Sequencing was done on a sample of naive CD4+ T cells sorted from blood. Receptor source: a young man in good health. The CDR3 runs from the conserved cysteine through the conserved F or W. A D gene is named only where the DNA matches it firmly. Only part of the rows carry a size: once, few, many, or a class if the clone is expanded.

v_gene: TRBV27
abundance: .
j_gene: TRBJ1-2
d_gene: TRBD1
CDR3aa: CASSLSDRAYGYTF
CDR3nt: TGTGCCAGCAGTTTAAGCGACAGGGCGTATGGCTACACCTTC

v_gene: TRBV19
abundance: .
j_gene: TRBJ1-1
d_gene: .
CDR3aa: CASRAQGRGNTEAFF
CDR3nt: TGTGCCAGTAGGGCTCAGGGGCGAGGGAACACTGAAGCTTTCTTT

v_gene: TRBV5-1
abundance: .
j_gene: TRBJ1-4
d_gene: TRBD1
CDR3aa: CASSAGQQNEKLFF
CDR3nt: TGCGCCAGCAGCGCGGGACAGCAGAATGAAAAACTGTTTTTT

v_gene: TRBV29-1
abundance: once
j_gene: TRBJ1-2
d_gene: .
CDR3aa: CSVDGRDGYTF
CDR3nt: TGCAGCGTTGACGGCAGGGATGGCTACACCTTC

v_gene: TRBV19
abundance: .
j_gene: TRBJ2-5
d_gene: .
CDR3aa: CASSPNPTRETQYF
CDR3nt: TGTGCCAGTAGCCCAAATCCTACCCGGGAGACCCAGTACTTC

v_gene: TRBV9
abundance: .
j_gene: TRBJ1-3
d_gene: .
CDR3aa: CASSVEGPSRDTIYF
CDR3nt: TGTGCCAGCAGCGTAGAGGGACCAAGTCGGGACACCATATATTTT

v_gene: TRBV19
abundance: .
j_gene: TRBJ2-5
d_gene: TRBD2
CDR3aa: CASSPFGGVLQETQYF
CDR3nt: TGTGCCAGTAGTCCCTTTGGGGGGGTCCTCCAAGAGACCCAGTACTTC

v_gene: TRBV6-5
abundance: .
j_gene: TRBJ1-3
d_gene: .
CDR3aa: CASSAGGVSGNTIYF
CDR3nt: TGTGCCAGCAGCGCGGGGGGAGTCTCTGGAAACACCATATATTTT

v_gene: TRBV6-6
abundance: .
j_gene: TRBJ1-5
d_gene: .
CDR3aa: CASSKTDSNQPQHF
CDR3nt: TGTGCCAGCAGTAAAACAGATAGCAATCAGCCCCAGCATTTT

v_gene: TRBV18
abundance: .
j_gene: TRBJ1-1
d_gene: .
CDR3aa: CASSPLLPSTENTEAFF
CDR3nt: TGTGCCAGCTCACCACTTCTTCCATCGACAGAGAACACTGAAGCTTTCTTT

v_gene: TRBV5-1
abundance: .
j_gene: TRBJ1-3
d_gene: .
CDR3aa: CASSLSAASGNTIYF
CDR3nt: TGCGCCAGCAGCTTATCGGCAGCCTCTGGAAACACCATATATTTT

v_gene: TRBV4-1
abundance: .
j_gene: TRBJ2-5
d_gene: .
CDR3aa: CASSQGPSAQETQYF
CDR3nt: TGCGCCAGCAGCCAAGGCCCTAGCGCACAAGAGACCCAGTACTTC

v_gene: TRBV2
abundance: .
j_gene: TRBJ1-2
d_gene: TRBD1
CDR3aa: CASSFTGDSGYTF
CDR3nt: TGTGCCAGCAGCTTTACAGGGGACTCTGGCTACACCTTC

v_gene: TRBV5-1
abundance: .
j_gene: TRBJ2-2
d_gene: .
CDR3aa: CASSLGSGGDTGELFF
CDR3nt: TGCGCCAGCAGCTTGGGGTCCGGAGGGGACACCGGGGAGCTGTTTTTT

v_gene: TRBV7-2
abundance: .
j_gene: TRBJ2-4
d_gene: TRBD1
CDR3aa: CASSLGGQGAGNIQYF
CDR3nt: TGTGCCAGCAGCTTAGGCGGACAGGGGGCCGGAAACATTCAGTACTTC

v_gene: TRBV18
abundance: .
j_gene: TRBJ2-6
d_gene: TRBD1
CDR3aa: CASSPTGTASFSGANVLTF
CDR3nt: TGTGCCAGCTCACCGACCGGGACAGCTTCCTTCTCTGGGGCCAACGTCCTGACTTTC

v_gene: TRBV7-9
abundance: .
j_gene: TRBJ1-1
d_gene: .
CDR3aa: CASSRPGGGGSLNTEAFF
CDR3nt: TGTGCCAGCAGCCGCCCCGGGGGTGGTGGTTCCTTGAACACTGAAGCTTTCTTT

v_gene: TRBV29-1
abundance: .
j_gene: TRBJ1-1
d_gene: .
CDR3aa: CSVESGGRDVYTEAFF
CDR3nt: TGCAGCGTTGAATCGGGAGGCAGGGATGTATACACTGAAGCTTTCTTT

v_gene: TRBV7-9
abundance: .
j_gene: TRBJ2-1
d_gene: .
CDR3aa: CASSLYRPSTYNEQFF
CDR3nt: TGTGCCAGCAGCTTATATCGTCCGAGCACATACAATGAGCAGTTCTTC

v_gene: TRBV5-1
abundance: .
j_gene: TRBJ1-6
d_gene: TRBD1
CDR3aa: CASSFYTGTESSPLHF
CDR3nt: TGCGCCAGCAGCTTCTATACCGGGACAGAAAGTTCACCCCTCCACTTT

v_gene: TRBV7-2
abundance: .
j_gene: TRBJ2-6
d_gene: .
CDR3aa: CASSLGGIRSGANVLTF
CDR3nt: TGTGCCAGCAGCTTGGGGGGTATTCGCTCTGGGGCCAACGTCCTGACTTTC

v_gene: TRBV6-1
abundance: .
j_gene: TRBJ2-2
d_gene: TRBD1
CDR3aa: CASSSGQGQTGELFF
CDR3nt: TGTGCCAGCAGTTCGGGACAGGGACAGACCGGGGAGCTGTTTTTT

v_gene: TRBV18
abundance: .
j_gene: TRBJ1-1
d_gene: .
CDR3aa: CASSPPGLGNTEAFF
CDR3nt: TGTGCCAGCTCACCCCCAGGGTTAGGGAACACTGAAGCTTTCTTT

v_gene: TRBV14
abundance: once
j_gene: TRBJ2-3
d_gene: .
CDR3aa: CASSSNSWSTDTQYF
CDR3nt: TGTGCCAGCAGCTCGAACTCATGGAGCACAGATACGCAGTATTTT

v_gene: TRBV10-1
abundance: .
j_gene: TRBJ2-1
d_gene: .
CDR3aa: CASSAQVSYNEQFF
CDR3nt: TGCGCCAGCAGTGCGCAGGTCTCCTACAATGAGCAGTTCTTC

v_gene: TRBV19
abundance: once
j_gene: TRBJ1-1
d_gene: .
CDR3aa: CASSSRITEAFF
CDR3nt: TGTGCCAGTAGTTCGCGGATCACTGAAGCTTTCTTT

v_gene: TRBV7-2
abundance: .
j_gene: TRBJ2-7
d_gene: TRBD2
CDR3aa: CASSPRREGSYEQYF
CDR3nt: TGTGCCAGCAGCCCAAGGAGGGAGGGTTCGTACGAGCAGTACTTC

v_gene: TRBV7-9
abundance: .
j_gene: TRBJ2-5
d_gene: .
CDR3aa: CASSSSRWQETQYF
CDR3nt: TGTGCCAGCAGCTCCTCCAGGTGGCAGGAGACCCAGTACTTC

v_gene: TRBV19
abundance: .
j_gene: TRBJ1-2
d_gene: .
CDR3aa: CASSIDLAATFYYGYTF
CDR3nt: TGTGCCAGTAGTATAGACTTGGCAGCGACCTTTTACTATGGCTACACCTTC

v_gene: TRBV7-9
abundance: .
j_gene: TRBJ2-7
d_gene: .
CDR3aa: CASSSGTESSYEQYF
CDR3nt: TGTGCCAGCAGCTCTGGGACGGAAAGCTCCTACGAGCAGTACTTC

v_gene: TRBV6-5
abundance: .
j_gene: TRBJ1-6
d_gene: .
CDR3aa: CASSYRENSPLHF
CDR3nt: TGTGCCAGCAGTTACAGGGAAAATTCACCCCTCCACTTT

v_gene: TRBV2
abundance: .
j_gene: TRBJ2-7
d_gene: .
CDR3aa: CASSVTARMNEQYF
CDR3nt: TGTGCCAGCAGTGTGACAGCGCGGATGAACGAGCAGTACTTC

v_gene: TRBV30
abundance: .
j_gene: TRBJ1-2
d_gene: .
CDR3aa: CAWSVVGAGGYTF
CDR3nt: TGTGCCTGGAGTGTTGTAGGGGCGGGCGGCTACACCTTC

v_gene: TRBV5-1
abundance: .
j_gene: TRBJ1-6
d_gene: TRBD1
CDR3aa: CASSWGQGDSPLHF
CDR3nt: TGCGCCAGCAGCTGGGGACAGGGAGATTCACCCCTCCACTTT

v_gene: TRBV6-5
abundance: .
j_gene: TRBJ2-7
d_gene: TRBD1
CDR3aa: CASSYLDRSGEQYF
CDR3nt: TGTGCCAGCAGTTACTTGGACAGGTCTGGAGAGCAGTACTTC

v_gene: TRBV5-1
abundance: .
j_gene: TRBJ2-5
d_gene: .
CDR3aa: CASSLVPGETQYF
CDR3nt: TGCGCCAGCAGCTTGGTGCCAGGCGAGACCCAGTACTTC

v_gene: TRBV15
abundance: .
j_gene: TRBJ1-5
d_gene: .
CDR3aa: CATSREAHSNQPQHF
CDR3nt: TGTGCCACCAGCAGAGAGGCACACAGCAATCAGCCCCAGCATTTT

v_gene: TRBV6-5
abundance: .
j_gene: TRBJ2-7
d_gene: .
CDR3aa: CASSFSGTYEQYF
CDR3nt: TGTGCCAGCAGTTTCAGTGGTACCTACGAGCAGTACTTC

v_gene: TRBV6-1
abundance: .
j_gene: TRBJ2-7
d_gene: .
CDR3aa: CASTRAEYEQYF
CDR3nt: TGTGCCAGCACCAGGGCGGAGTACGAGCAGTACTTC

v_gene: TRBV18
abundance: .
j_gene: TRBJ1-6
d_gene: TRBD1
CDR3aa: CASSPLGQGGYNSPLHF
CDR3nt: TGTGCCAGCTCACCCCTCGGGCAGGGGGGCTATAATTCACCCCTCCACTTT

v_gene: TRBV2
abundance: .
j_gene: TRBJ2-4
d_gene: .
CDR3aa: CASSEITAGNIQYF
CDR3nt: TGTGCCAGCAGTGAAATCACTGCCGGAAACATTCAGTACTTC

v_gene: TRBV6-1
abundance: .
j_gene: TRBJ2-3
d_gene: .
CDR3aa: CASRGTVSTDTQYF
CDR3nt: TGTGCCAGTCGCGGCACCGTTAGCACAGATACGCAGTATTTT

v_gene: TRBV9
abundance: .
j_gene: TRBJ2-5
d_gene: TRBD2
CDR3aa: CASSVDSGLLQETQYF
CDR3nt: TGTGCCAGCAGCGTAGATTCGGGACTACTCCAAGAGACCCAGTACTTC

v_gene: TRBV9
abundance: .
j_gene: TRBJ2-2
d_gene: TRBD1
CDR3aa: CASSVARDRTGELFF
CDR3nt: TGTGCCAGCAGCGTAGCCAGGGACAGGACCGGGGAGCTGTTTTTT

v_gene: TRBV7-9
abundance: .
j_gene: TRBJ2-7
d_gene: .
CDR3aa: CASSLAAGNEQYF
CDR3nt: TGTGCCAGCAGCTTAGCCGCTGGGAACGAGCAGTACTTC

v_gene: TRBV5-1
abundance: .
j_gene: TRBJ1-2
d_gene: .
CDR3aa: CASSEGRLQLNYGYTF
CDR3nt: TGCGCCAGCAGTGAAGGCAGGTTGCAACTTAACTATGGCTACACCTTC

v_gene: TRBV27
abundance: .
j_gene: TRBJ2-1
d_gene: .
CDR3aa: CASSLSKAGPVWEQFF
CDR3nt: TGTGCCAGCAGTTTATCGAAGGCAGGTCCAGTTTGGGAGCAGTTCTTC

v_gene: TRBV18
abundance: once
j_gene: TRBJ2-7
d_gene: TRBD2
CDR3aa: CASSRSGTSVYEQYF
CDR3nt: TGTGCCAGCTCAAGATCCGGGACTAGCGTGTACGAGCAGTACTTC

v_gene: TRBV5-4
abundance: .
j_gene: TRBJ2-2
d_gene: .
CDR3aa: CASSLKMNTGELFF
CDR3nt: TGTGCCAGCAGCTTGAAGATGAACACCGGGGAGCTGTTTTTT

v_gene: TRBV5-4
abundance: .
j_gene: TRBJ1-1
d_gene: TRBD1
CDR3aa: CASGTGGTEAFF
CDR3nt: TGTGCGAGTGGGACAGGGGGAACTGAAGCTTTCTTT

v_gene: TRBV30
abundance: .
j_gene: TRBJ2-7
d_gene: TRBD2
CDR3aa: CAWTNSGTSGSYEQYF
CDR3nt: TGTGCCTGGACTAACTCCGGGACTAGCGGCTCCTACGAGCAGTACTTC

v_gene: TRBV6-6
abundance: .
j_gene: TRBJ1-6
d_gene: .
CDR3aa: CASRHGTVNSPLHF
CDR3nt: TGTGCCAGCAGACACGGGACGGTTAATTCACCCCTCCACTTT

v_gene: TRBV7-3
abundance: .
j_gene: TRBJ2-5
d_gene: .
CDR3aa: CASSLTGGGQETQYF
CDR3nt: TGTGCCAGCAGCTTAACGGGGGGCGGACAAGAGACCCAGTACTTC

v_gene: TRBV5-1
abundance: .
j_gene: TRBJ1-1
d_gene: .
CDR3aa: CASSSRGWGTEAFF
CDR3nt: TGCGCCAGCAGCTCAAGGGGGTGGGGCACTGAAGCTTTCTTT

v_gene: TRBV6-5
abundance: once
j_gene: TRBJ2-3
d_gene: TRBD2
CDR3aa: CASSPGLAGDTQYF
CDR3nt: TGTGCCAGCAGTCCGGGACTAGCGGGCGATACGCAGTATTTT

v_gene: TRBV9
abundance: .
j_gene: TRBJ2-7
d_gene: .
CDR3aa: CASSVAHSGKDEQYF
CDR3nt: TGTGCCAGCAGCGTAGCTCACAGTGGGAAAGACGAGCAGTACTTC